This record concerns one T cell receptor beta chain sequence. The antigen is not known. This sample is drawn from a study of identifying expanded T cells in peripheral blood. TCRdb keeps only in-frame clones here, not all; method: immunoSEQ multiplex PCR. The sample records 85,000 to 90,000 clones, more than 75% being singletons. Trimming stripped 5 bases from V and 0 bases from J, with 8 bases between. The germline V gene encodes CDR1 MNHEY and CDR2 SVGAGI. This CDR3 contains 15 residues. Study conclusions and caveats: Across healthy donors, higher total template counts meant significantly greater approximately two-week count variance. Roughly 1.2 clones differed between technical replicates, versus approximately 17 and 20 over time.

Healthy donors had no documented immune events, such as infections, while sampled. The sequenced material came from blood. The source of this sequence is a person aged 18 to 75 in good health. The J gene is TRBJ2-6, the V gene TRBV6-5; D ambiguous. Written as DNA, the CDR3 is TGTGCCAGCAGTCGGCCCGGCTCTGGGGCCAACGTCCTGACTTTC. This codes for CASSRPGSGANVLTF.